This T cell receptor beta chain stems from a study of T cell responses to AZD1222 COVID-19 vaccine. Deletions cut 0 bases from V and 8 bases from J, with 12 bases between. Germline assignment: CDR1 SGHKS and CDR2 YYEKEE (reference sequence). There are 14 residues in the CDR3. Clones were sequenced by immunoSEQ multiplex PCR, and TCRdb holds only the in-frame ones, with some missing. The sample holds more than 150,000 clones, approximately 94% seen once. J is TRBJ2-1 and V is TRBV5-5, with D tentatively TRBD2 (5 bases). The TCR was taken from an adult in good health. This specimen consisted of peripheral blood, obtained on day 0 of AZD1222 vaccination. CDR3 DNA: TGTGCCAGCAGCTTGGTGGGCCTAGCCGATGAGCAGTTCTTC. Translation: CASSLVGLADEQFF.